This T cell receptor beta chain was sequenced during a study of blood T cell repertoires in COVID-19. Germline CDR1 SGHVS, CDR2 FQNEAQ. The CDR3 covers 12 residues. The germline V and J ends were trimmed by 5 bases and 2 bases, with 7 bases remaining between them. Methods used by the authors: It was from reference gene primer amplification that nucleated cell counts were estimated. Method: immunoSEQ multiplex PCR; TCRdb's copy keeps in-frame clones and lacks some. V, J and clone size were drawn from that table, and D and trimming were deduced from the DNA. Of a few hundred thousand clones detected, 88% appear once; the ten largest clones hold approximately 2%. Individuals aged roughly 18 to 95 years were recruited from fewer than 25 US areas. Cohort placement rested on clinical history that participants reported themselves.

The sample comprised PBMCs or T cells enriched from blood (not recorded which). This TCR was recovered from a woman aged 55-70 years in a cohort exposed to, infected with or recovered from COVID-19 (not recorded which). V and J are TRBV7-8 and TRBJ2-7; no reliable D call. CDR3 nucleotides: TGTGCCAGCAGCCAGCTCACCTACGAGCAGTACTTC. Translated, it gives CASSQLTYEQYF.